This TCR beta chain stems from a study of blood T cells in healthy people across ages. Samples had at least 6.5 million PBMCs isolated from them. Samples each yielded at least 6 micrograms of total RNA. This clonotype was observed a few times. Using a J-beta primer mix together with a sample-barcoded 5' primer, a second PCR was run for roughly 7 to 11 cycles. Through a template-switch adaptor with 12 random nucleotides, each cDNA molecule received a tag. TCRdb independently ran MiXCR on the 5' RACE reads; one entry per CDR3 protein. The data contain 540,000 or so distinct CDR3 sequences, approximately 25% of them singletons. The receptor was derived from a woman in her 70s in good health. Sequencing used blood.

Here the CDR3 reads CATSDPRKGNQETQYF. The DNA of the CDR3 is TGTGCCACCAGTGATCCCCGTAAGGGCAACCAAGAGACCCAGTACTTC. The chain links TRBV24-1 to TRBJ2-5; D is uncertain. The length of the CDR3 is 16 residues. V lost 3 bases, J lost 0 bases, and 13 bases lay in between. Germline V gene lookup returns CDR1 KGHDR and CDR2 SFDVKD.